The 25 T cell receptor beta chains below all came from one sample that was sequenced in a study of T-cell reconstitution after alpha-beta-depleted transplantation in children. Library preparation (for TCRbeta) was performed with unique molecular identifiers. TCRdb processed the PCR reads anew with MiXCR; each CDR3 protein has one entry. The data contain about 590,000 distinct CDR3 sequences, over 10% of them singletons. Material: PBMCs, mostly from graft donor cells, obtained 360 days after TCRalphabeta/CD19-depleted stem cell transplant. The receptors come from a male patient aged 10 to 17 who had a stem cell transplant for acute myeloid leukemia, so the T cells may come from the graft donor.

The chain has TRBV20-1 and TRBJ2-2; 8 nucleotides line up with TRBD2. Germline V CDR1 and CDR2: DFQATT, SNEGSKA (reference sequence). The CDR3 is 16 amino acids. Losses at the gene ends were 3 bases for V and 4 bases for J; bases not matched to a gene: 10. The CDR3 DNA reads TGCAGTGCTAGGCGGGAGGAGACTTCCCTCACCGGGGAGCTGTTTTTT. Amino acid sequence: CSARREETSLTGELFF.

The V and J genes are TRBV4-3 and TRBJ2-6; D remains unclear. This CDR3 spans 17 amino acids. Germline V gives CDR1 LGHNA, CDR2 YSLEER. The V gene lost 1 base and the J gene lost 0 bases, with 10 bases spanning the gap. CDR3 in DNA: TGCGCCAGCAGCCAAGGTCCGGATCCCTCTGGGGCCAACGTCCTGACTTTC. The encoded protein is CASSQGPDPSGANVLTF.

This clonotype came up a few times. This chain uses TRBV7-3 with TRBJ2-7; possible D gene TRBD1, 6 bases. Germline-derived CDR1 and CDR2 are SGHTA and FQGTGA. This CDR3 has 13 residues. Trimming cost V 5 bases and J 6 bases, with 14 bases left between them. The CDR3 here is CASSTQQGREQYF. The CDR3 nucleotides are TGTGCCAGCAGCACTCAACAGGGTCGCGAGCAGTACTTC.

The sample holds a few counts of this clonotype. CDR3 residues: CASSLSALAGELAQYF. The CDR3 DNA reads as TGCGCCAGCAGCTTGTCTGCACTAGCGGGAGAGTTGGCGCAGTATTTT. V is TRBV5-1 and J is TRBJ2-3; TRBD2 matches 11 bases. The CDR3 contains 16 residues. CDR1 is SGHRS, CDR2 YFSETQ, per germline. J was trimmed by 10 bases and V by 1 base; bases with no gene match: 11.

The chain carries TRBV28 and TRBJ1-2; no firm D call. With 3 bases removed from V and 6 bases from J, the gap between germline ends came to 8 bases. The CDR3 runs 12 residues. Germline V CDR1 and CDR2: MDHEN, SYDVKM. The CDR3 loop reads CASSLTIHGYTF. CDR3 coding DNA: TGTGCCAGCAGTTTGACGATACATGGCTACACCTTC.

The chain carries TRBV20-1 and TRBJ1-1; no reliable D call. V gave up 5 bases and J gave up 10 bases, with 11 bases separating them. From germline, CDR1 is DFQATT and CDR2 SNEGSKA (reference sequence). This CDR3 comprises 10 residues. Here the CDR3 reads CSAPPHGAFF. The CDR3 DNA follows: TGCAGTGCTCCACCGCATGGAGCTTTCTTT.

This clonotype was seen ten or more times. The chain joins TRBV29-1 to TRBJ2-2, with 8 bases that match TRBD2. The ends lost 7 bases at V and 6 bases at J; junction bases unmatched: 10. This CDR3 spans 14 amino acids. Germline assignment: CDR1 SQVTM and CDR2 ANQGSEA. CDR3 in amino acids: CSARPGGGSGELFF. As DNA, the CDR3 is TGCAGCGCTCGCCCCGGGGGGGGATCCGGGGAGCTGTTTTTT.

This clonotype has more than one count but fewer than ten. V is TRBV6-1 and J is TRBJ2-5, with 11 bases identical to TRBD2. V lost 10 bases to trimming and J lost 3 bases; unmatched junction nucleotides: 7. The CDR3 contains 14 residues. CDR1 and CDR2 (germline): MNHNS, SASEGT. This CDR3 reads CATQLAGEEETQYF. The CDR3 nucleotides are TGTGCCACCCAACTAGCGGGAGAGGAAGAGACCCAGTACTTC.

The table lists this clonotype with many counts. This rearrangement joins TRBV2 to TRBJ2-7; TRBD1 matches at 9 bases. V gave up 8 bases and J gave up 0 bases; unmatched junction bases: 5. The length of the CDR3 is 14 residues. The germline gives CDR1 SNHLY, CDR2 FYNNEI. The CDR3 DNA is TGTGCCAGCCTCGGACAGGGGATCTCCTACGAGCAGTACTTC. Amino acids: CASLGQGISYEQYF.

This chain links TRBV9 with TRBJ2-5; 7 nucleotides align to TRBD2. The CDR3 contains 16 residues. Germline trimming cut 0 bases from V and 1 base from J; bases unmatched to any gene: 6. CDR1 and CDR2 from the germline V gene are SGDLS and YYNGEE. The CDR3 nucleotides are TGTGCCAGCAGCGTAGTCTCGGCTAGCGGCCAAGAGACCCAGTACTTC. This encodes CASSVVSASGQETQYF.

This clonotype was counted between two and nine times. The chain uses TRBV29-1 and TRBJ2-5; D perhaps matches TRBD1 (5 bases). The CDR3 runs 15 residues. V was clipped by 4 bases and J by 5 bases, with 20 bases between them. Germline V gives CDR1 SQVTM, CDR2 ANQGSEA. The CDR3 sequence: CSVGHEGAGLETQYF. In DNA form, the CDR3 reads TGCAGCGTTGGTCACGAAGGGGCAGGGTTGGAGACCCAGTACTTC.

This clonotype came up a few times. The chain employs TRBV7-3 and TRBJ2-3, with a tentative D call TRBD1 (5 bases). From germline, CDR1 is SGHTA and CDR2 FQGTGA. Trimming shortened V by 1 base and J by 1 base, and 18 bases separated the two germline ends. The CDR3 extends over 18 amino acids. The CDR3 here is CASSLRGWGPVGTDTQYF. The CDR3, as DNA: TGTGCCAGCAGCTTAAGGGGATGGGGCCCTGTGGGCACAGATACGCAGTATTTT.

The table lists this clonotype with a few counts. The chain employs TRBV20-1 and TRBJ2-1; TRBD2 matches at 14 bases. The CDR3 totals 20 residues. The junction had 15 bases not matched to a gene; V was cut back by 3 bases and J by 2 bases. Germline CDR1 DFQATT, CDR2 SNEGSKA (reference sequence). The CDR3 nucleotides read TGCAGTGCTAGCGGCCCCCGCGGGACTAGCGGGAGATTGCCCTACAATGAGCAGTTCTTC. Its translation is CSASGPRGTSGRLPYNEQFF.

Ten or more counts support this clonotype. The V call is TRBV4-3, the J call TRBJ2-2; TRBD2 might be the D (7 bases). Germline V CDR1 and CDR2: LGHNA, YSLEER. The CDR3 length is 15 residues. Trimming removed 1 base at V and 6 bases at J, with 12 bases between. Written as DNA, the CDR3 is TGCGCCAGCAGCCAAGTAGGGGGAGGGGCCGGGGAGCTGTTTTTT. As protein: CASSQVGGGAGELFF.

This clonotype was counted only a few times. This sequence joins TRBV28 and TRBJ2-7; 8 positions agree with TRBD2. V lost 6 bases, J lost 0 bases, and 7 bases stayed unmatched. CDR1 MDHEN and CDR2 SYDVKM come from the germline V gene. The CDR3 totals 15 residues. Here the CDR3 reads CASSSSGGLSYEQYF. CDR3 in DNA: TGTGCCAGCAGCTCAAGCGGGGGACTCTCCTACGAGCAGTACTTC.

This clonotype was observed a few times. CDR3 residues: CASSLKGSGPSYEQYF. CDR3 bases: TGTGCCAGCAGCCTTAAGGGTAGCGGTCCCTCCTACGAGCAGTACTTC. The chain combines TRBV12-3 or TRBV12-4 with TRBJ2-7; D is perhaps TRBD2 (6 bases). The ends were cut back, 6 bases at V and 0 bases at J, with 18 bases in the middle. There are 16 residues in the CDR3.

This clonotype appeared a few times. The V gene is TRBV18, the J gene TRBJ2-6; D uncertain. V was cut by 2 bases and J by 0 bases, with 17 bases left in between. The CDR3 has 19 amino acids. CDR1 and CDR2 (germline): KGHSH, LQKENI. The CDR3, as DNA: TGTGCCAGCTCACCAATTCACCTCACCTCGAGCTCTGGGGCCAACGTCCTGACTTTC. This gives the protein CASSPIHLTSSSGANVLTF.

With respect to this clonotype: This may be a read error, as it is one base from a much larger clone. The chain has TRBV3-1 and TRBJ2-7; the match to TRBD2 covers 11 bases. There are 16 residues in the CDR3. The germline V gene encodes CDR1 LGHDT and CDR2 YNNKEL (reference sequence). CDR3 loop: CASSLPLAGDSNEQYF. The CDR3 nucleotides are TGTGCCAGCAGCCTTCCACTAGCGGGAGACTCCAACGAGCAGTACTTC.

This rearrangement joins TRBV10-3 to TRBJ2-7, with a weak D call TRBD1 (7 bases). This CDR3 contains 15 residues. Between the trimmed V and J ends, which lost 2 bases and 2 bases, there was a span of 13 bases. CDR1 is ENHRY, CDR2 SYGVKD, per germline. The CDR3: CAISERQGGTYEQYF. CDR3 DNA sequence: TGTGCCATCAGTGAGAGGCAGGGGGGAACCTACGAGCAGTACTTC.

The chain carries TRBV12-3 or TRBV12-4 and TRBJ2-7, with D possibly being TRBD2 (7 bases). V was trimmed by 3 bases and J by 5 bases, leaving 17 bases between them. This CDR3 has 15 residues. DNA of the CDR3: TGTGCCAGCAGTTTCCTCCGGGGAGGGGGGGACGAGCAGTACTTC. It specifies CASSFLRGGGDEQYF.

Many counts were recorded for this clonotype. The chain is built from TRBV29-1 and TRBJ1-3, with D uncertain. In germline, CDR1 is SQVTM, CDR2 ANQGSEA. V gave up 4 bases and J gave up 0 bases, with 16 bases separating them. The CDR3 covers 16 residues. The CDR3 spells CSVATGRKASGNTIYF. The CDR3, as DNA: TGCAGCGTTGCGACTGGCAGGAAGGCCTCTGGAAACACCATATATTTT.

V usage is TRBV20-1 and J usage is TRBJ2-5, with TRBD1 matching over 9 bases. Losses at the gene ends were 3 bases for V and 5 bases for J; bases not matched to a gene: 1. CDR1 and CDR2 (germline): DFQATT, SNEGSKA (reference sequence). This CDR3 spans 12 amino acids. In nucleotides, the CDR3 is TGCAGTGCTAGGACAGGGGGGGAGACCCAGTACTTC. It translates to CSARTGGETQYF.

This clonotype was seen a handful of times. This chain connects TRBV20-1 to TRBJ2-7; D remains ambiguous. V was trimmed by 6 bases and J by 6 bases, leaving 9 bases between them. The germline V gene encodes CDR1 DFQATT and CDR2 SNEGSKA (reference sequence). The CDR3 has 10 residues. The CDR3 DNA is TGCAGTGCAAAGTCGGGCGAGCAGTACTTC. Its translation: CSAKSGEQYF.

The chain uses TRBV20-1 and TRBJ2-3; D is perhaps TRBD2 (5 bases). The germline gives CDR1 DFQATT, CDR2 SNEGSKA (reference sequence). The CDR3 is 14 amino acids. V lost 2 bases and J lost 2, with 11 bases in between. The CDR3 loop reads CSARTSGITDTQYF. The CDR3, as DNA: TGCAGTGCTAGAACGTCGGGGATCACAGATACGCAGTATTTT.

Many counts were recorded for this clonotype. The J gene is TRBJ1-4, the V gene TRBV28; 7 nucleotides match TRBD1. CDR3 length equals 17 residues. The germline CDR1 and CDR2 sequences are MDHEN and SYDVKM. Trimming at V came to 7 bases and at J to 0 bases, leaving 11 bases not matched to a gene. In DNA form, the CDR3 reads TGTGCCAGCAACCTACCGGGACAGACAACAACTAATGAAAAACTGTTTTTT. Translated: CASNLPGQTTTNEKLFF.